This T cell receptor beta chain is drawn from a study of T cells in tuberculosis. Study in general: A South African cohort included IGRA-negative adolescents, latently infected IGRA-positive adolescents and adults with active tuberculosis.

Study observations and caveats: The TCR-beta difference was not significant; alpha differences partly reflected length.

V was clipped by 4 bases and J by 5 bases; unmatched bases: 11. Looked up from germline, CDR1 is MDHEN and CDR2 is SYDVKM. The CDR3 spans 16 residues. The assay was immunoSEQ multiplex PCR, and TCRdb's table has in-frame clones only and misses some. Among approximately 34,000 clones listed, roughly 90% were seen once. Noted time point: new active TB diagnosis, blood taken before or within 7 days of starting treatment. In the case of this clone: The target antigen is unknown.

The chain uses TRBV28 and TRBJ2-3; TRBD2 aligns across 8 bases. The receptor was isolated from an adult with tuberculosis. Sequenced material: PBMCs, taken at tuberculosis diagnosis. CDR3 coding DNA: TGTGCCAGCAGTTCAAGGAGCGGGGGCATAGTAGATACGCAGTATTTT. This sequence encodes CASSSRSGGIVDTQYF.